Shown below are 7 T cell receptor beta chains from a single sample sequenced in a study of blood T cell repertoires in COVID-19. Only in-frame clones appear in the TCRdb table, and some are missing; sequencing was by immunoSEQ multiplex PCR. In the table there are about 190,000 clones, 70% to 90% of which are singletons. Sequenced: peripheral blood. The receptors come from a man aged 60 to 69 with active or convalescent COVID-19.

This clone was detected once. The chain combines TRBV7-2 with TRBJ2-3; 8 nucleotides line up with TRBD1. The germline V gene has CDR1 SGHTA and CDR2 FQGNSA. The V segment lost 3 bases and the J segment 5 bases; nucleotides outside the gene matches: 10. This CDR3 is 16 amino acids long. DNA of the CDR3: TGTGCCAGCAGCTTGAGCGGACAGGGAGGCTTAGATACGCAGTATTTT. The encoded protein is CASSLSGQGGLDTQYF. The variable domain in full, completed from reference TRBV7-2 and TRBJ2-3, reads GAGVSQSPSNKVTEKGKDVELRCDPISGHTALYWYRQSLGQGLEFLIYFQGNSAPDKSGLPSDRFSAERTGGSVSTLTIQRTQQEDSAVYLCASSLSGQGGLDTQYFGPGTRLTVL.

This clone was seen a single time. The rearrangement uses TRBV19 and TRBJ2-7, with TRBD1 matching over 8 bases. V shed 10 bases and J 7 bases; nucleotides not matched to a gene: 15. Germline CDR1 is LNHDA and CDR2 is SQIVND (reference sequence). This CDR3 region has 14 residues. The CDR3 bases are TGTGCCACCGCAAGGTGGCAGGGGGCCAGTGAGCAGTACTTC. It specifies CATARWQGASEQYF. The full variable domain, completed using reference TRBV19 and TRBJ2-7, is DGGITQSPKYLFRKEGQNVTLSCEQNLNHDAMYWYRQDPGQGLRLIYYSQIVNDFQKGDIAEGYSVSREKKESFPLTVTSAQKNPTAFYLCATARWQGASEQYFGPGTRLTVT.

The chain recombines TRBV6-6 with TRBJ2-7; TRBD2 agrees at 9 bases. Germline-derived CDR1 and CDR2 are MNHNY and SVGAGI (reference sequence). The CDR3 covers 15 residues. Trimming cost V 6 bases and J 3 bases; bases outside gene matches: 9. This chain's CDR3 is CASRGAGLALYEQYF. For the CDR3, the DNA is TGTGCCAGCAGGGGGGCGGGACTAGCCCTCTACGAGCAGTACTTC.

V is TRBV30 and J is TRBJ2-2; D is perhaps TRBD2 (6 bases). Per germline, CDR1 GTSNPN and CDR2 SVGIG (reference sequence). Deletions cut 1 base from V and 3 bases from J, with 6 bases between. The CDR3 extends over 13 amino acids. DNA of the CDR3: TGTGCCTGGAGTGGGGACTACACCGGGGAGCTGTTTTTT. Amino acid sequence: CAWSGDYTGELFF.

The CDR3 bases are TGTGCCAGCAGCTTTCGGGGGGCGGCAGATACGCAGTATTTT. As protein: CASSFRGAADTQYF. The V call is TRBV5-4, the J call TRBJ2-3, with a weak D call TRBD2 (7 bases). The V end lost 2 bases, the J end lost 4 bases, and 11 bases lay between the germline ends. The CDR3 contains 14 residues. Germline assignment: CDR1 SGHNT and CDR2 YYREEE (reference sequence).

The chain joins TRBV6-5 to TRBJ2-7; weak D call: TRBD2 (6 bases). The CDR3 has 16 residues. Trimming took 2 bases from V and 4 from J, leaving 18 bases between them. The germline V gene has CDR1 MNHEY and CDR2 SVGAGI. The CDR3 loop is CASSYLPGGVGYEQYF. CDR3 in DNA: TGTGCCAGCAGTTACCTCCCCGGAGGGGTGGGATACGAGCAGTACTTC.

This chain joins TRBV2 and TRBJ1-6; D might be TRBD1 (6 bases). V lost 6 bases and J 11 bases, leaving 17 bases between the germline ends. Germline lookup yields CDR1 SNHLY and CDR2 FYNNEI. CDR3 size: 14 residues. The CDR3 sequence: CASSAGTWGPPLHF. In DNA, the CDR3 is TGTGCCAGCAGCGCCGGGACATGGGGGCCACCCCTCCACTTT.